These 27 T cell receptor beta chains were all obtained from the same sample, sequenced in a study of technical replicates of blood from a few donors (dated by TCRdb to between 2016 and 2019). Library preparation employed the immunoSEQ multiplex PCR assay. In its TCRdb copy, this immuneACCESS table keeps in-frame sequences only and misses some clones. Where compared with another copy, unresolved V genes explain less than half of these, and the others have no known cause. Counted in this sample were tens of thousands of clones; 90% to 95% of them appeared once. Roughly 4.5% of the sample is taken by the ten largest. Specimen: PBMCs. The receptors derive from a human donor in good health. Some clones in this sample may be carry-over from other donors' samples.

The CDR3: CASSSSGTGGRDRNGYTF. CDR3 DNA: TGTGCCAGCAGCTCCTCCGGGACAGGGGGCAGAGATAGGAATGGCTACACCTTC. The chain carries TRBV7-9 and TRBJ1-2; 12 bases fit TRBD1. J gave up 6 bases and V 4 bases, and 15 bases lay outside the gene matches. CDR1 and CDR2 (germline): SEHNR, FQNEAQ (reference sequence). The length of the CDR3 is 18 residues. The full variable domain, in which reference TRBV7-9 and TRBJ1-2 provide the parts outside the CDR3, is DTGVSQNPRHKITKRGQNVTFRCDPISEHNRLYWYRQTLGQGPEFLTYFQNEAQLEKSRLLSDRFSAERPKGSFSTLEIQRTEQGDSAMYLCASSSSGTGGRDRNGYTFGSGTRLTVV.

V usage is TRBV6-1 and J usage is TRBJ1-6; 8 nucleotides match TRBD1. V dropped 6 bases and J dropped 3; count of bases not matched to a gene: 1. CDR1 and CDR2 from the germline V gene are MNHNS and SASEGT. The CDR3 loop spans 14 amino acids. Here the CDR3 DNA reads TGTGCCAGCAGCGACAGGGGCTATAATTCACCCCTCCACTTT. Its protein is CASSDRGYNSPLHF.

This chain links TRBV19 with TRBJ1-1; weak D call: TRBD1 (6 bases). Germline values: CDR1 LNHDA, CDR2 SQIVND (reference sequence). The CDR3 extends over 13 amino acids. V was trimmed by 7 bases and J by 3 bases, leaving 12 bases between them. This CDR3 is CASIKTGYTEAFF. The DNA of the CDR3 is TGTGCCAGTATTAAAACAGGGTACACTGAAGCTTTCTTT.

CDR3 in amino acids: CASSQVSQTNTEAFF. CDR3 nucleotide sequence: TGTGCCAGCAGCCAAGTTTCACAGACGAACACTGAAGCTTTCTTT. This sequence joins TRBV4-2 and TRBJ1-1; no clear D gene. The CDR3 is made up of 15 amino acids. Germline-derived CDR1 and CDR2 are LGHNA and YNFKEQ. V was shortened by 1 base and J by 1 base, with 10 bases between the two germline ends.

The chain combines TRBV5-1 with TRBJ2-5; 9 nucleotides agree with TRBD1. The germline V gene has CDR1 SGHRS and CDR2 YFSETQ. V lost 4 bases and J lost 4; bases outside the gene matches: 8. This CDR3 comprises 15 residues. CDR3 loop: CASSQGQGGPETQYF. CDR3 DNA sequence: TGCGCCAGCAGCCAGGGACAGGGAGGTCCAGAGACCCAGTACTTC.

For the CDR3, the DNA is TGTGCCAGTCAGCGACTAGCGAAAGGAGATACGCAGTATTTT. It codes for CASQRLAKGDTQYF. The V and J genes are TRBV27 and TRBJ2-3, with 8 bases fitting TRBD2. The CDR3 is made up of 14 amino acids. J gave up 5 bases and V 9 bases, and 10 bases lay outside the gene matches. From germline, CDR1 is MNHEY and CDR2 SMNVEV (reference sequence).

V gene TRBV18 combines with J gene TRBJ2-2, with a possible D match to TRBD1 (5 bases). V gave up 2 bases and J gave up 0 bases, with 7 bases separating them. Germline V CDR1 and CDR2: KGHSH, LQKENI. This CDR3 has 15 amino acids. CDR3 nucleotide sequence: TGTGCCAGCTCACCATCAGGGTCGAACACCGGGGAGCTGTTTTTT. Its protein product is CASSPSGSNTGELFF.

The chain recombines TRBV2 with TRBJ1-3; D is unresolved. V shed 11 bases and J shed 0 bases, with 20 bases lying between them. The CDR3 is made up of 16 amino acids. From germline, CDR1 is SNHLY and CDR2 FYNNEI. The CDR3 protein is CAALDDSGNSGNTIYF. DNA of the CDR3: TGTGCCGCCTTAGATGATTCAGGAAACTCTGGAAACACCATATATTTT.

The CDR3 DNA is TGCGCCAGCAGCTTGGTGACCAGAGCGTACACCGGGGAGCTGTTTTTT. It yields the protein CASSLVTRAYTGELFF. V usage is TRBV5-1 and J usage is TRBJ2-2, with D unclear. V lost 0 bases and J 3 bases, leaving 12 bases between the germline ends. CDR1 and CDR2 from the germline V gene are SGHRS and YFSETQ. The CDR3 consists of 16 residues.

This chain uses TRBV1 with TRBJ2-1; no check of the table's D call, TRBD1, against the DNA was made. TRBV1 is a recognized pseudogene. This CDR3 comprises 17 residues. CDR3: CTSSRHPGQGIYNEQFF. The DNA of the CDR3 is TGCACCAGCAGCCGCCACCCCGGACAGGGGATCTACAATGAGCAGTTCTTC.

The chain uses TRBV21-1 and TRBJ2-2; the DNA was not used to check the table's D call, TRBD2. TRBV21-1 is labeled a pseudogene. CDR3 length equals 15 residues. This CDR3 is CASSNNQRAATELFF. Written as DNA, the CDR3 is TGTGCCAGCAGCAACAATCAGCGCGCAGCCACGGAGCTGTTTTTT.

Here the CDR3 reads CASSSLSSYEQYF. The CDR3 DNA reads TGTGCCAGCAGCTCACTGAGCTCCTACGAGCAGTACTTC. The rearrangement joins TRBV5-8 to TRBJ2-7; no clear D. This CDR3 has 13 residues. V was trimmed by 3 bases and J by 0 bases, leaving 7 bases between them. Germline-derived CDR1 and CDR2 are SGHTS and YDEGEE. The whole variable domain, remainder taken from reference TRBV5-8 and TRBJ2-7, is EAGVTQSPTHLIKTRGQQATLRCSPISGHTSVYWYQQALGLGLQFLLWYDEGEERNRGNFPPRFSGRQFPNYSSELNVNALELEDSALYLCASSSLSSYEQYFGPGTRLTVT.

This clone is medium-sized. The same CDR3 can be traced to other DNA sequences in this sample. The V gene is TRBV5-1, the J gene TRBJ2-1; possible D gene TRBD2, 6 bases. The V end was cut by 3 bases, the J end by 4 bases, with 11 bases between. CDR3 length equals 14 residues. Per germline, CDR1 SGHRS and CDR2 YFSETQ. The chain's CDR3 is CASSSSGAYNEQFF. CDR3 DNA: TGCGCCAGCAGCTCCTCGGGAGCGTACAATGAGCAGTTCTTC.

This chain uses TRBV25-1 with TRBJ1-2, with D maybe TRBD1 (5 bases). This CDR3 spans 14 amino acids. CDR1 and CDR2 from the germline V gene are MGHDK and SYGVNS. V lost 1 base and J lost 7, with 13 bases in between. The CDR3 coding sequence is TGTGCCAGCAGTGAATCGGGGGATAACCGTGGCTACACCTTC. Translating gives CASSESGDNRGYTF.

The chain carries TRBV7-2 and TRBJ1-4; 9 bases align to TRBD1. Germline CDR1 is SGHTA and CDR2 is FQGNSA. The CDR3 totals 18 residues. The V and J ends lost 5 bases and 3 bases, in that order; junction bases with no gene match: 13. CDR3 in DNA: TGTGCCAGCAGCCCGATGGGACAGGGAGGAGGAGCTAATGAAAAACTGTTTTTT. It yields the protein CASSPMGQGGGANEKLFF.

This clone appeared a single time. This chain connects TRBV5-6 to TRBJ2-7; D remains unclear. Trimming removed 0 bases at V and 6 bases at J, with 7 bases between. The CDR3 contains 12 residues. Per germline, CDR1 SGHDT and CDR2 YYEEEE. The CDR3 coding sequence is TGTGCCAGCAGCTTGGAGTCCGGCGAGCAGTACTTC. This gives the protein CASSLESGEQYF.

This clone was picked up one time. The V and J genes are TRBV7-8 and TRBJ1-6, with TRBD1 matching over 10 bases. The CDR3 contains 17 residues. The trim removed 3 bases at V and 7 bases at J, leaving 9 bases unmatched. Germline CDR1 SGHVS, CDR2 FQNEAQ. CDR3 in DNA: TGTGCCAGCAGCTTGGGAGGGACAGGGGCAAACAATTCACCCCTCCACTTT. It is translated as CASSLGGTGANNSPLHF.

The V call is TRBV7-8, the J call TRBJ1-1; a possible D gene is TRBD1 (6 bases). Germline V gives CDR1 SGHVS, CDR2 FQNEAQ. Trimming removed 1 base at V and 10 bases at J, with 16 bases between. CDR3 size: 14 residues. CDR3 nucleotide sequence: TGTGCCAGCAGCTTAGTACAGGGAGGGAGCTCAGCTTTCTTT. Protein sequence: CASSLVQGGSSAFF.

The chain combines TRBV2 with TRBJ1-2, with 11 nucleotides matching TRBD1. The CDR3 spans 14 residues. Per germline, CDR1 SNHLY and CDR2 FYNNEI. The DNA of the CDR3 is TGTACCTCCCGGACAGGGGGCAATGACTATGGCTACACCTTC. Protein: CTSRTGGNDYGYTF.

This chain uses TRBV4-1 with TRBJ2-7, with TRBD2 matching 7 bases. The CDR3 has 14 amino acids. Germline V gene sequence: CDR1 MGHRA, CDR2 YSYEKL. The J segment lost 5 bases and the V segment lost 4 bases, leaving 8 bases of the junction unmatched. CDR3 sequence (DNA): TGCGCCAGCAGCCCCTCAACTAGCGTTAACGAGCAGTACTTC. Translation: CASSPSTSVNEQYF.

This rearrangement joins TRBV19 to TRBJ1-2; 9 bases line up with TRBD1. Germline CDR1 is LNHDA and CDR2 is SQIVND (reference sequence). The trim removed 4 bases at V and 7 bases at J, leaving 19 bases unmatched. The CDR3 extends over 18 amino acids. CDR3 nucleotide sequence: TGTGCCAGTAGTAGACTAGGGACAGGGTTGTCGGACCTACCTGGCTACACCTTC. The encoded protein is CASSRLGTGLSDLPGYTF. Looking up the rest from reference TRBV19 and TRBJ1-2 gives the full variable domain: DGGITQSPKYLFRKEGQNVTLSCEQNLNHDAMYWYRQDPGQGLRLIYYSQIVNDFQKGDIAEGYSVSREKKESFPLTVTSAQKNPTAFYLCASSRLGTGLSDLPGYTFGSGTRLTVV.

The CDR3 protein is CASRLLTGGEQYF. The DNA for the CDR3 is TGTGCCAGCAGGCTGCTTACGGGGGGCGAGCAGTACTTC. The rearrangement uses TRBV27 and TRBJ2-7; 7 nucleotides line up with TRBD2. This CDR3 contains 13 residues. The J segment lost 6 bases and the V segment lost 6 bases, leaving 8 bases of the junction unmatched. Germline lookup yields CDR1 MNHEY and CDR2 SMNVEV (reference sequence).

The rearrangement uses TRBV7-9 and TRBJ1-1; TRBD1 matches 12 bases. CDR1 is SEHNR, CDR2 FQNEAQ, per germline (reference sequence). The ends lost 4 bases at V and 5 bases at J; junction bases unmatched: 8. CDR3 size: 16 residues. CDR3 DNA sequence: TGTGCCAGCAGCTACCGGGACAGGGGGCGAGGTACTGAAGCTTTCTTT. Protein sequence: CASSYRDRGRGTEAFF.

This clone is a singleton in its sample. V gene TRBV27 combines with J gene TRBJ2-7, with a weak D call TRBD2 (5 bases). The CDR3 is made up of 13 amino acids. V lost 7 bases, J lost 0 bases, and 10 bases lay in between. The germline gives CDR1 MNHEY, CDR2 SMNVEV (reference sequence). The CDR3 DNA follows: TGTGCCAGCAAGGTCGGGGACTCCTACGAGCAGTACTTC. Translating it yields CASKVGDSYEQYF.

J is TRBJ2-7 and V is TRBV7-8; 9 bases agree with TRBD1. This CDR3 spans 14 amino acids. J gave up 6 bases and V 1 base, and 4 bases lay outside the gene matches. CDR1 and CDR2 from the germline V gene are SGHVS and FQNEAQ. In DNA, the CDR3 is TGTGCCAGCAGCTTAGGGGACAGGGTTGCCGAGCAGTACTTC. Its translation is CASSLGDRVAEQYF.

J is TRBJ2-3 and V is TRBV27, with 11 positions matching TRBD1. V gave up 2 bases and J gave up 6 bases; unmatched junction bases: 7. The CDR3 totals 16 residues. The V gene's germline CDR1 is MNHEY and CDR2 SMNVEV (reference sequence). The CDR3 sequence: CASSLIRTGGKDTQYF. The CDR3 DNA reads TGTGCCAGCAGTTTAATCAGGACAGGGGGCAAGGATACGCAGTATTTT.

The rearrangement uses TRBV29-1 and TRBJ2-6; D perhaps matches TRBD1 (6 bases). CDR3 length: 17 amino acids. V was clipped by 7 bases and J by 0 bases, with 19 bases between them. The germline gives CDR1 SQVTM, CDR2 ANQGSEA. This CDR3 is CSALPRTANSGANVLTF. CDR3 DNA sequence: TGCAGCGCCCTCCCGAGGACAGCCAACTCTGGGGCCAACGTCCTGACTTTC.